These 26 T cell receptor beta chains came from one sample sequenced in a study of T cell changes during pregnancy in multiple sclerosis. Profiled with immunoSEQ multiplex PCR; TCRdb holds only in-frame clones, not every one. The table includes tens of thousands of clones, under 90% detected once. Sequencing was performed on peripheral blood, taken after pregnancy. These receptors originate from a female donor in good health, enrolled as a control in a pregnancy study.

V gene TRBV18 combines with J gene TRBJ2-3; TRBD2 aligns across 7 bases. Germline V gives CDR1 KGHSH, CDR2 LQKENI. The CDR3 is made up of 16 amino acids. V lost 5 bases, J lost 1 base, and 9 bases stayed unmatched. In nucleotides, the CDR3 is TGTGCCAGCTCATCAAACGCGGGGGTCCGCACAGATACGCAGTATTTT. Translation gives CASSSNAGVRTDTQYF.

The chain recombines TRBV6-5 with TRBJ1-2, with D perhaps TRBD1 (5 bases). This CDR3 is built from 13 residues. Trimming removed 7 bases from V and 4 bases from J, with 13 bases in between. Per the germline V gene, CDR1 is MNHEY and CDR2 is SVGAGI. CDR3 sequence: CASTDSPGYGYTF. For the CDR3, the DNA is TGTGCCAGCACCGACAGTCCGGGCTATGGCTACACCTTC.

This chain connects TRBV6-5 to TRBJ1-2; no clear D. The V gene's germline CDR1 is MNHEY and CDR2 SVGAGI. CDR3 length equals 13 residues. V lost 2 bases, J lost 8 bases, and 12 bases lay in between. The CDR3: CASSYGPGEGYTF. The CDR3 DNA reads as TGTGCCAGCAGTTACGGGCCCGGTGAGGGCTACACCTTC.

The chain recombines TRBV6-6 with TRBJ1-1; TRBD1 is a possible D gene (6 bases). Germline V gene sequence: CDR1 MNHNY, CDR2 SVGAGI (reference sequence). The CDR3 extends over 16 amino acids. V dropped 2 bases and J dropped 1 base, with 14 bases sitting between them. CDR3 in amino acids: CASSYGGRDGNTEAFF. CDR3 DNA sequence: TGTGCCAGCAGTTACGGGGGCAGGGACGGGAACACTGAAGCTTTCTTT.

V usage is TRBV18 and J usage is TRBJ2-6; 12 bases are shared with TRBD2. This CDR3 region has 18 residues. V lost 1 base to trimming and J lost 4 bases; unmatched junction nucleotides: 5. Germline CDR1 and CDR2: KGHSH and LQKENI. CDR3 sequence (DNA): TGTGCCAGCTCACCACGACTAGCGGGAGCGGGCGGGGCCAACGTCCTGACTTTC. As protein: CASSPRLAGAGGANVLTF.

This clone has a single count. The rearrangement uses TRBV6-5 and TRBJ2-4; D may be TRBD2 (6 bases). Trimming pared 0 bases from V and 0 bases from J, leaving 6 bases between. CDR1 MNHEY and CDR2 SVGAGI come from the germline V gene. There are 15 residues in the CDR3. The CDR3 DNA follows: TGTGCCAGCAGTTACTCGGGGGGAGCCAAAAACATTCAGTACTTC. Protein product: CASSYSGGAKNIQYF.

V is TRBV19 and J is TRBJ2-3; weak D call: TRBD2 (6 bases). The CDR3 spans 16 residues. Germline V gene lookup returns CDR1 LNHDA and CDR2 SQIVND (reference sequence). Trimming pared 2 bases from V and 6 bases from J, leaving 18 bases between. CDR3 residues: CASSIPSTAGPDTQYF. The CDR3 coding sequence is TGTGCCAGTAGTATACCGTCCACCGCGGGGCCGGATACGCAGTATTTT.

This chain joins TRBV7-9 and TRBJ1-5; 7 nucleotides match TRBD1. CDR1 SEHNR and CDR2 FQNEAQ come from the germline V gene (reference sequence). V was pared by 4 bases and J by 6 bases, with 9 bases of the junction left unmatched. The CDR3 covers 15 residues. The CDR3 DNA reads TGTGCCAGCAGCTCTGGGGTGACAGGGACTCAGCCCCAGCATTTT. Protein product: CASSSGVTGTQPQHF.

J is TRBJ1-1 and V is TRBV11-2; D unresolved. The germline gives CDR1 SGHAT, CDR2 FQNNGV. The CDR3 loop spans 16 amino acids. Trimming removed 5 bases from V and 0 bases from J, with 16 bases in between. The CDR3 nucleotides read TGTGCCAGCAGCCTCCCTAGTCGCGGAATGAACACTGAAGCTTTCTTT. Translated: CASSLPSRGMNTEAFF.

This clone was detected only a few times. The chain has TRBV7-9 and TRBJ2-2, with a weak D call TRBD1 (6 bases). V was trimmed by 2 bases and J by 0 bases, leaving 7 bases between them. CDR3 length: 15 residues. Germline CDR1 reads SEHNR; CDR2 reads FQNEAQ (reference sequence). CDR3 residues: CASSLTGTNTGELFF. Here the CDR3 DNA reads TGTGCCAGCAGCTTAACAGGGACGAACACCGGGGAGCTGTTTTTT.

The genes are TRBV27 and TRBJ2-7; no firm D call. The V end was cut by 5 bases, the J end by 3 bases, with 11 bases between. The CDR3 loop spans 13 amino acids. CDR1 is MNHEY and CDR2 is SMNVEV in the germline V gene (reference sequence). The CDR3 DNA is TGTGCCAGCAGTCCTCTCATGAGCTACGAGCAGTACTTC. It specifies CASSPLMSYEQYF.

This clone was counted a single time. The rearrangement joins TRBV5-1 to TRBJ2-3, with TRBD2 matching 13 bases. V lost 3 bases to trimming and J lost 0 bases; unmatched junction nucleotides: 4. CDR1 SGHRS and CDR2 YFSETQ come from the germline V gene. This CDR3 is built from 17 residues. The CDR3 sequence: CASSSGLAGPSTDTQYF. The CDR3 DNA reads TGCGCCAGCAGCTCGGGACTAGCGGGACCTAGCACAGATACGCAGTATTTT.

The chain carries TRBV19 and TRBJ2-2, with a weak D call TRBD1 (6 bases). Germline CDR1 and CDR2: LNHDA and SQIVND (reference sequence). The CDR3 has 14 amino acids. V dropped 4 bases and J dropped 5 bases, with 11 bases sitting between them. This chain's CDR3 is CASSRKQGTGELFF. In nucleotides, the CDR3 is TGTGCCAGTAGTAGGAAACAGGGAACCGGGGAGCTGTTTTTT.

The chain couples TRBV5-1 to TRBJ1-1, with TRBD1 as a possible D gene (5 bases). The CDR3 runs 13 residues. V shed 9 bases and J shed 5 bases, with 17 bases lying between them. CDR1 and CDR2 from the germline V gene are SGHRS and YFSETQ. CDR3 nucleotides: TGCGCCACCTCGCCCGGGGGAGGGACTGAAGCTTTCTTT. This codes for CATSPGGGTEAFF.

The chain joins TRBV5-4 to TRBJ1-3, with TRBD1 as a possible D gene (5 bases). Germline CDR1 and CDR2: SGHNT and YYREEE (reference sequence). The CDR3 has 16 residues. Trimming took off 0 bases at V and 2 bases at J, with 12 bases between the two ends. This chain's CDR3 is CASSLGQISAGNTIYF. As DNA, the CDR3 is TGTGCCAGCAGCTTGGGACAGATCTCTGCTGGAAACACCATATATTTT.

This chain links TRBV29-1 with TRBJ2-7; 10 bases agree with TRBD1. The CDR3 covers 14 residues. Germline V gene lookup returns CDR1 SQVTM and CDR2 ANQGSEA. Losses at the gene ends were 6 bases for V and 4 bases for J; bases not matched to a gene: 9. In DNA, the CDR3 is TGCAGCGTCCTGAAGACAGGGGGCCTTTACGAGCAGTACTTC. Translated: CSVLKTGGLYEQYF.

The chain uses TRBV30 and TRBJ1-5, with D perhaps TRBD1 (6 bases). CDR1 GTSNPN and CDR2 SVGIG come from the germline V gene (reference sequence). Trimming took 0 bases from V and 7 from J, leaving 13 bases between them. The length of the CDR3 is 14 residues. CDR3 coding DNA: TGTGCCTGGAGTGTAGATTGGGGGGGCCAGCCCCAGCATTTT. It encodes CAWSVDWGGQPQHF.

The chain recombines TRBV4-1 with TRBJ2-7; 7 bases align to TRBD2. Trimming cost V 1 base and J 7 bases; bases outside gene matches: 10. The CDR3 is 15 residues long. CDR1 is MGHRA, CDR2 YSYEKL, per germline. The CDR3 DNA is TGCGCCAGCAGCCAAGGATTAGCGGGTACCTGGGAGCAGTACTTC. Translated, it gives CASSQGLAGTWEQYF.

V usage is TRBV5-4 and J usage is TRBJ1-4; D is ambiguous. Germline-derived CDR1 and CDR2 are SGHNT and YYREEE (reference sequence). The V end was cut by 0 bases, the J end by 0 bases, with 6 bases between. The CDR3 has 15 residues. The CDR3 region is CASSLDGATNEKLFF. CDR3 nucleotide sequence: TGTGCCAGCAGCTTGGACGGAGCAACTAATGAAAAACTGTTTTTT.

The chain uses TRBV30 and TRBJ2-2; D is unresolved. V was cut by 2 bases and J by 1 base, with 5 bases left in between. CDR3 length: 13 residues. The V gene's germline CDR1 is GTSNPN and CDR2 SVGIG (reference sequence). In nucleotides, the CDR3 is TGTGCCTGGAGTCCGGTGAACACCGGGGAGCTGTTTTTT. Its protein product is CAWSPVNTGELFF.

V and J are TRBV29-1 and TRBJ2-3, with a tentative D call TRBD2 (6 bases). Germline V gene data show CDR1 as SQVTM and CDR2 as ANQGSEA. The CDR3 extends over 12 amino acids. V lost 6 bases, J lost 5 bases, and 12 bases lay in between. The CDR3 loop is CSVGDLLDTQYF. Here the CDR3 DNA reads TGCAGCGTAGGGGACTTATTAGATACGCAGTATTTT.

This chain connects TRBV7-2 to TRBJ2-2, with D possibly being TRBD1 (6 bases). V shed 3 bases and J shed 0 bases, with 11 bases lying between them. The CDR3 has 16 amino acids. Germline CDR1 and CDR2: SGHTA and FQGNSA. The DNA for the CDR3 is TGTGCCAGCAGCTTTCGACAGGTATCGAACACCGGGGAGCTGTTTTTT. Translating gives CASSFRQVSNTGELFF.

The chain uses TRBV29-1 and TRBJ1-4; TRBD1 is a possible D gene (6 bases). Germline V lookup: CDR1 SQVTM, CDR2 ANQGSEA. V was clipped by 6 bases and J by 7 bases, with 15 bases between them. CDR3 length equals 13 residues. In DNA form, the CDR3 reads TGCAGCGTCGGCACAGGGAGCTCTGAAAAACTGTTTTTT. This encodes CSVGTGSSEKLFF.

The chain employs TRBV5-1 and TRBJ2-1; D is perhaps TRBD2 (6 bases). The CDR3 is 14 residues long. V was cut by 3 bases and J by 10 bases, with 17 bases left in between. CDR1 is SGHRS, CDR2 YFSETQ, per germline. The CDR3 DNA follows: TGCGCCAGCAGCTCTAGCGTTTTAGCAGGGGAGCAGTTCTTC. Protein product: CASSSSVLAGEQFF.

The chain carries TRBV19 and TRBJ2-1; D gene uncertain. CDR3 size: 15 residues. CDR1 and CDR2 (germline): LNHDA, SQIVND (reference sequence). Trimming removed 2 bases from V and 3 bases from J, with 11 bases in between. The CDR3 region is CASSIPRADYNEQFF. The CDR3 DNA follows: TGTGCCAGTAGTATACCGCGCGCGGACTACAATGAGCAGTTCTTC.

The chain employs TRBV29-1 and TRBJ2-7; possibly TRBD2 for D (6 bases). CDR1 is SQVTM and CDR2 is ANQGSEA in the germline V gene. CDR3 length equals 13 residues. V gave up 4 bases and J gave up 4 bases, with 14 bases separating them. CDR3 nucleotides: TGCAGCGTTGTTTCAGCGGCGGGGTACGAGCAGTACTTC. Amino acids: CSVVSAAGYEQYF.